These 29 T cell receptor beta chains were all obtained from the same sample, sequenced in a study of T cell changes during pregnancy in multiple sclerosis. Only in-frame clones appear in the TCRdb table, and some are missing; sequencing was by immunoSEQ multiplex PCR. Of tens of thousands of clones in the sample, approximately 90% were seen once. Sequenced here: CD4+ T cells from peripheral blood mononuclear cells, sampled after pregnancy. The receptors shown here come from a female donor with multiple sclerosis, enrolled in a pregnancy study.

The chain carries TRBV28 and TRBJ1-2, with a possible D match to TRBD1 (6 bases). This CDR3 has 13 amino acids. Germline loops: CDR1 MDHEN, CDR2 SYDVKM. V was clipped by 6 bases and J by 5 bases, with 13 bases between them. Here the CDR3 DNA reads TGTGCCAGCAGCCCAGGACAGACTTATGGCTACACCTTC. Protein sequence: CASSPGQTYGYTF.

V and J are TRBV20-1 and TRBJ1-2; D remains unclear. Trimming shortened V by 0 bases and J by 7 bases, and 6 bases separated the two germline ends. This CDR3 has 11 residues. Germline V gene data show CDR1 as DFQATT and CDR2 as SNEGSKA (reference sequence). CDR3 in DNA: TGCAGTGCTAGAGACAAACTTGGCTACACCTTC. Its translation is CSARDKLGYTF.

The gene calls are TRBV7-9 and TRBJ2-1; D might be TRBD2 (5 bases). Germline CDR1 is SEHNR and CDR2 is FQNEAQ (reference sequence). Deletions cut 4 bases from V and 10 bases from J, with 11 bases between. CDR3 size: 12 residues. The CDR3 DNA is TGTGCCAGCAGCTCCAGGACTGGAGAGCAGTTCTTC. Translating gives CASSSRTGEQFF. Full variable domain (rest looked up from reference TRBV7-9 and TRBJ2-1): DTGVSQNPRHKITKRGQNVTFRCDPISEHNRLYWYRQTLGQGPEFLTYFQNEAQLEKSRLLSDRFSAERPKGSFSTLEIQRTEQGDSAMYLCASSSRTGEQFFGPGTRLTVL.

V and J are TRBV2 and TRBJ1-4; tentative D call: TRBD1 (6 bases). CDR3 length: 15 residues. Trimming took 3 bases from V and 4 from J, leaving 12 bases between them. CDR1 and CDR2 (germline): SNHLY, FYNNEI. For the CDR3, the DNA is TGTGCCAGCAGTGATTCGGGACAACGTAATGAAAAACTGTTTTTT. This sequence encodes CASSDSGQRNEKLFF.

The J gene is TRBJ2-2, the V gene TRBV9, with D perhaps TRBD2 (5 bases). The length of the CDR3 is 14 residues. The germline V gene has CDR1 SGDLS and CDR2 YYNGEE. V lost 0 bases to trimming and J lost 7 bases, with 10 bases between them. CDR3 protein: CASSVATSGGELFF. CDR3 DNA sequence: TGTGCCAGCAGCGTAGCTACTAGTGGCGGGGAGCTGTTTTTT.

The chain uses TRBV4-1 and TRBJ2-5, with 8 bases matching TRBD1. The J call may be mistaken, given a closer DNA end match to TRBJ2-7. The CDR3 totals 22 residues. Germline values: CDR1 MGHRA, CDR2 YSYEKL. The CDR3 loop is CASSQEQISVLGQETASYEQYF. For the CDR3, the DNA is TGCGCCAGCAGCCAAGAGCAGATCTCCGTCCTGGGACAGGAAACGGCCTCCTACGAGCAGTACTTC.

The V gene is TRBV19, the J gene TRBJ2-2; D unclear. The CDR3 runs to 15 residues. Germline CDR1 is LNHDA and CDR2 is SQIVND (reference sequence). V shed 3 bases and J shed 1 base, with 9 bases lying between them. The CDR3 nucleotides are TGTGCCAGTAGTATTTTAGCCGGGAACACCGGGGAGCTGTTTTTT. This gives the protein CASSILAGNTGELFF.

This chain links TRBV6-6 with TRBJ2-7; D not certain. V was clipped by 8 bases and J by 2 bases, with 16 bases between them. CDR1 and CDR2 from the germline V gene are MNHNY and SVGAGI (reference sequence). The CDR3 runs to 14 residues. For the CDR3, the DNA is TGTGCCAGCGGTCAAGTGGAGAGAACCTACGAGCAGTACTTC. As protein: CASGQVERTYEQYF.

The chain is built from TRBV5-5 and TRBJ2-6; 12 bases are a match to TRBD1. Germline CDR1 reads SGHKS; CDR2 reads YYEKEE (reference sequence). J was trimmed by 13 bases and V by 5 bases; bases with no gene match: 10. The CDR3 sequence is 15 residues long. CDR3 in DNA: TGTGCCAGCAGTTCGCCGGGACAGGGGGCTCGGGTCCTGACTTTC. As protein: CASSSPGQGARVLTF.

A remark on this clone: Distinct nucleotide sequences in the sample also encode this CDR3. The gene calls are TRBV7-3 and TRBJ2-5, with TRBD2 identical over 8 bases. The V gene's germline CDR1 is SGHTA and CDR2 FQGTGA. Losses at the gene ends were 0 bases for V and 4 bases for J; bases not matched to a gene: 7. The CDR3 length is 16 residues. The CDR3 sequence: CASSLTGLAGGETQYF. CDR3 in DNA: TGTGCCAGCAGCTTAACGGGTCTAGCGGGTGGAGAGACCCAGTACTTC.

The V call is TRBV28, the J call TRBJ2-7; 15 positions match TRBD2. CDR3 length equals 16 residues. V lost 2 bases and J lost 4; bases outside the gene matches: 3. Germline CDR1 is MDHEN and CDR2 is SYDVKM. The CDR3 sequence is CASSLRTSGRGYEQYF. As DNA, the CDR3 is TGTGCCAGCAGTTTACGGACTAGCGGGAGGGGGTACGAGCAGTACTTC.

V usage is TRBV6-6 and J usage is TRBJ2-1, with 7 bases lining up with TRBD1. Germline V gene lookup returns CDR1 MNHNY and CDR2 SVGAGI (reference sequence). The CDR3 has 13 amino acids. J gave up 11 bases and V 5 bases, and 9 bases lay outside the gene matches. CDR3 DNA: TGTGCCAGCAGTAGGAACCGACAGGGACAGCAGTTCTTC. This gives the protein CASSRNRQGQQFF.

The chain employs TRBV29-1 and TRBJ1-1; maybe TRBD1 (5 bases). V shed 7 bases and J shed 7 bases, with 19 bases lying between them. Germline V gene lookup returns CDR1 SQVTM and CDR2 ANQGSEA. The length of the CDR3 is 13 residues. The CDR3 DNA follows: TGCAGCGCCTCGGCGGGGGGTCAGGTTGAAGCTTTCTTT. This encodes CSASAGGQVEAFF.

This clone was found a few times. This sequence joins TRBV2 and TRBJ1-1; tentatively, D is TRBD1 (5 bases). This CDR3 has 13 residues. V lost 7 bases to trimming and J lost 5 bases, with 14 bases between them. The germline V gene has CDR1 SNHLY and CDR2 FYNNEI. CDR3 nucleotides: TGTGCCAGCACCGAGGCGCGGGGGACTGAAGCTTTCTTT. Translated, it gives CASTEARGTEAFF.

The DNA for the CDR3 is TGCGCCAGCAGCCAAGAGTACACAGACACTGAAGCTTTCTTT. As protein: CASSQEYTDTEAFF. V gene TRBV4-3 combines with J gene TRBJ1-1; D gene unclear. This CDR3 is built from 14 residues. CDR1 is LGHNA and CDR2 is YSLEER in the germline V gene. Trimming cost V 0 bases and J 3 bases, with 8 bases left between them.

V is TRBV7-9 and J is TRBJ2-6, with D unclear. The ends were cut back, 7 bases at V and 2 bases at J, with 6 bases in the middle. The CDR3 length is 13 residues. Germline V gene sequence: CDR1 SEHNR, CDR2 FQNEAQ (reference sequence). The DNA for the CDR3 is TGTGCCAGCATTGTAGCTGGGGCCAACGTCCTGACTTTC. Protein product: CASIVAGANVLTF. The variable domain in full, completed from reference TRBV7-9 and TRBJ2-6, reads DTGVSQNPRHKITKRGQNVTFRCDPISEHNRLYWYRQTLGQGPEFLTYFQNEAQLEKSRLLSDRFSAERPKGSFSTLEIQRTEQGDSAMYLCASIVAGANVLTFGAGSRLTVL.

The rearrangement uses TRBV19 and TRBJ2-3; 9 positions match TRBD2. The junction had 3 bases not matched to a gene; V was cut back by 5 bases and J by 0 bases. In germline, CDR1 is LNHDA, CDR2 SQIVND (reference sequence). The CDR3 is made up of 15 amino acids. Here the CDR3 DNA reads TGTGCCAGTAGTGGTAGCGGGAGTAGCACAGATACGCAGTATTTT. Its protein is CASSGSGSSTDTQYF.

This chain connects TRBV14 to TRBJ2-1; D is unresolved. Trimming removed 2 bases from V and 8 bases from J, with 19 bases in between. Germline CDR1 is SGHDN and CDR2 is FVKESK. There are 16 residues in the CDR3. DNA for the CDR3: TGTGCCAGCAGCCAAACAGCCCGCTCCCCCCGCCATGAGCAGTTCTTC. This sequence encodes CASSQTARSPRHEQFF.

The chain links TRBV11-1 to TRBJ2-3, with TRBD2 matching over 15 bases. CDR1 is SGHAT, CDR2 FQDESV, per germline (reference sequence). V shed 5 bases and J 1 base; nucleotides not matched to a gene: 4. The CDR3 totals 17 residues. The CDR3 spells CASSLGLAGGRTDTQYF. The CDR3 DNA reads TGTGCCAGCAGCCTGGGACTAGCGGGAGGACGCACAGATACGCAGTATTTT.

The V and J genes are TRBV4-3 and TRBJ2-7; 9 bases are a match to TRBD2. This CDR3 comprises 15 residues. J gave up 4 bases and V 1 base, and 5 bases lay outside the gene matches. In germline, CDR1 is LGHNA, CDR2 YSLEER. The CDR3 spells CASSQVSSGEYEQYF. For the CDR3, the DNA is TGCGCCAGCAGCCAAGTCTCTAGCGGGGAATACGAGCAGTACTTC.

The chain employs TRBV15 and TRBJ2-3; D may be TRBD2 (5 bases). Germline assignment: CDR1 LNHNV and CDR2 YYDKDF (reference sequence). The CDR3 spans 15 residues. V was trimmed by 1 base and J by 0 bases, leaving 8 bases between them. The CDR3: CATSRARTSTDTQYF. CDR3 bases: TGTGCCACCAGCAGAGCACGGACTAGCACAGATACGCAGTATTTT.

This clone was seen a single time. V gene TRBV4-2 combines with J gene TRBJ1-5, with 8 bases lining up with TRBD1. V was pared by 2 bases and J by 7 bases, with 7 bases of the junction left unmatched. The CDR3 is 15 residues long. Per the germline V gene, CDR1 is LGHNA and CDR2 is YNFKEQ. This CDR3 is CASSQSTGGSQPQHF. As DNA, the CDR3 is TGTGCCAGCAGCCAATCCACAGGGGGTTCGCAGCCCCAGCATTTT.

The chain is built from TRBV5-1 and TRBJ1-1, with D maybe TRBD1 (5 bases). Germline CDR1 is SGHRS and CDR2 is YFSETQ. Trimming shortened V by 6 bases and J by 0 bases, and 12 bases separated the two germline ends. The CDR3 has 14 amino acids. The DNA for the CDR3 is TGCGCCAGCAAATCGACAGCGCTGAACACTGAAGCTTTCTTT. It encodes CASKSTALNTEAFF.

CDR3 residues: CASSLETGGRDIQYF. The CDR3 DNA is TGTGCCAGCAGCTTGGAGACAGGGGGCCGTGACATTCAGTACTTC. V usage is TRBV5-4 and J usage is TRBJ2-4, with 10 bases lining up with TRBD1. The CDR3 has 15 residues. J gave up 8 bases and V 0 bases, and 5 bases lay outside the gene matches. In germline, CDR1 is SGHNT, CDR2 YYREEE (reference sequence).

This clone was seen a single time. This CDR3 is CASSNTGISGYTF. DNA for the CDR3: TGTGCCAGCAGCAATACAGGGATAAGTGGCTACACCTTC. The chain is built from TRBV11-3 and TRBJ1-2; D is perhaps TRBD1 (6 bases). Trimming removed 5 bases at V and 7 bases at J, with 14 bases between. This CDR3 spans 13 amino acids. Germline V CDR1 and CDR2: SGHNT, YENEEA.

The rearrangement links TRBV2 to TRBJ2-1; 13 bases line up with TRBD2. Unmatched junction bases numbered 11, after V lost 4 bases and J lost 14 bases. Germline assignment: CDR1 SNHLY and CDR2 FYNNEI. The CDR3 extends over 15 amino acids. The CDR3 is CASSAEVGLAGVEFF. CDR3 in DNA: TGTGCCAGCAGTGCCGAAGTTGGACTAGCGGGAGTGGAGTTCTTC.

A single count supports this clone. The V gene is TRBV7-2, the J gene TRBJ2-1, with 10 bases aligning to TRBD2. J lost 6 bases, V lost 2 bases, and 13 bases had no gene match. Germline lookup yields CDR1 SGHTA and CDR2 FQGNSA. The CDR3 contains 18 residues. The CDR3 spells CASSLMDFAGLASNEQFF. In nucleotides, the CDR3 is TGTGCCAGCAGCTTAATGGATTTTGCGGGACTAGCGTCCAATGAGCAGTTCTTC.

The genes are TRBV5-6 and TRBJ2-7, with 8 bases aligning to TRBD1. V lost 5 bases to trimming and J lost 2 bases; unmatched junction nucleotides: 12. This CDR3 comprises 16 residues. Germline assignment: CDR1 SGHDT and CDR2 YYEEEE. In DNA form, the CDR3 reads TGTGCCAGCAGTCAGGGGGCTCGAGCGACGGCCTACGAGCAGTACTTC. Protein product: CASSQGARATAYEQYF.

The V call is TRBV9, the J call TRBJ2-7, with 7 bases identical to TRBD1. CDR3 length: 15 residues. The ends lost 0 bases at V and 3 bases at J; junction bases unmatched: 6. Germline CDR1 and CDR2: SGDLS and YYNGEE. DNA of the CDR3: TGTGCCAGCAGCGTAGCCTGGACAGGTGACTACGAGCAGTACTTC. Amino acids: CASSVAWTGDYEQYF. Combining the CDR3 with reference TRBV9 and TRBJ2-7 gives the whole variable domain DSGVTQTPKHLITATGQRVTLRCSPRSGDLSVYWYQQSLDQGLQFLIQYYNGEERAKGNILERFSAQQFPDLHSELNLSSLELGDSALYFCASSVAWTGDYEQYFGPGTRLTVT.